This record concerns one T cell receptor (beta chain) sequence. This specimen belongs to a study of blood T cell repertoires in COVID-19. Germline CDR1 reads SGHRS; CDR2 reads YFSETQ. Deletions cut 0 bases from V and 5 bases from J, with 13 bases between. CDR3 length equals 15 residues. Only in-frame clones appear in the TCRdb table, and some are missing; sequencing was by immunoSEQ multiplex PCR. Here the sample spans about 320,000 clones, roughly 86% being singletons. This TCR was recovered from a young woman who had recovered from COVID-19. The sequencing input was PBMCs or T cells enriched from blood (not recorded which). The V and J genes are TRBV5-1 and TRBJ2-3; D uncertain. The CDR3 protein is CASSLEPGAIDTQYF. The CDR3 nucleotides are TGCGCCAGCAGCTTGGAGCCAGGTGCGATAGATACGCAGTATTTT. Drawing the rest from reference TRBV5-1 and TRBJ2-3, the complete variable domain is KAGVTQTPRYLIKTRGQQVTLSCSPISGHRSVSWYQQTPGQGLQFLFEYFSETQRNKGNFPGRFSGRQFSNSRSEMNVSTLELGDSALYLCASSLEPGAIDTQYFGPGTRLTVL.